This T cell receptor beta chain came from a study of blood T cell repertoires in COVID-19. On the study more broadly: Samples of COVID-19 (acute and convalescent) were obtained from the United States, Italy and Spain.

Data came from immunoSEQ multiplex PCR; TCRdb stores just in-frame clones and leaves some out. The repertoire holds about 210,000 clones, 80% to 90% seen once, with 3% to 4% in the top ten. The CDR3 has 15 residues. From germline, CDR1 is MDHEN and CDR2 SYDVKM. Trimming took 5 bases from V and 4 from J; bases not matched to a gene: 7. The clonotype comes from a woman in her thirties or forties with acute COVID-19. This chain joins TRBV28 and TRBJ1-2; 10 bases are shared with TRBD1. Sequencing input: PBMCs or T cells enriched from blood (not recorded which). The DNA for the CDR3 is TGTGCCAGCAGTCTCCCGACAGGGGGCATCTATGGCTACACCTTC. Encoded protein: CASSLPTGGIYGYTF.